The 5 T cell receptor beta chains below come from one sample, sequenced in a study of blood T cells in healthy people across ages. Combining a sample-barcoded 5' primer with a J-beta primer mix, a second PCR ran for 7 to 11 cycles. TCRdb re-analysed the 5' RACE reads in MiXCR, keeping a single row per CDR3 protein. The sample holds more than 650,000 distinct CDR3 sequences, approximately 22% seen once. The sequencing sample was made of blood. These receptors originate from a man aged 65-85 years in good health.

This clonotype was picked up many times. Compared with germline, one end of the junction differs, possibly owing to a read error. The rearrangement joins TRBV12-3 or TRBV12-4 to TRBJ2-1, with 7 bases aligning to TRBD2. CDR3 length: 15 amino acids. The DNA of the CDR3 is TGCGCCAGCAGCCCACGGACTAGTGGGGACAATGAGCAGTTCTTC. It codes for CASSPRTSGDNEQFF.

This clonotype was observed a handful of times. V gene TRBV5-1 combines with J gene TRBJ2-1; 7 bases map to TRBD2. V shed 1 base and J 6 bases; nucleotides not matched to a gene: 7. In germline, CDR1 is SGHRS, CDR2 YFSETQ. The CDR3 has 15 residues. The CDR3 bases are TGCGCCAGCAGCTTGTTTGCGGGGGAGCGCAATGAGCAGTTCTTC. Translation gives CASSLFAGERNEQFF.

The chain links TRBV5-6 to TRBJ1-4; 9 nucleotides line up with TRBD1. The CDR3 has 14 amino acids. Germline V lookup: CDR1 SGHDT, CDR2 YYEEEE. Losses at the gene ends were 4 bases for V and 8 bases for J; bases not matched to a gene: 6. CDR3 residues: CASSGTGTGEKLFF. CDR3 in DNA: TGTGCCAGCAGCGGGACAGGGACCGGAGAAAAACTGTTTTTT.

The table lists this clonotype with a few counts. This chain connects TRBV5-1 to TRBJ2-3; 7 bases map to TRBD2. V lost 0 bases, J lost 2 bases, and 3 bases stayed unmatched. CDR3 length: 15 residues. Germline V gives CDR1 SGHRS, CDR2 YFSETQ. In DNA form, the CDR3 reads TGCGCCAGCAGCTTGGGGCGGGAGTACACAGATACGCAGTATTTT. Encoded protein: CASSLGREYTDTQYF.

V gene TRBV11-2 combines with J gene TRBJ2-7; no firm D call. V dropped 5 bases and J dropped 0 bases, with 17 bases sitting between them. CDR1 and CDR2 (germline): SGHAT, FQNNGV. The length of the CDR3 is 16 residues. CDR3 loop: CASSLNTASPSYEQYF. CDR3 bases: TGTGCCAGCAGCCTCAACACAGCGAGCCCCTCCTACGAGCAGTACTTC.